These 23 T cell receptor beta chains were sequenced from one sample in a study of cytomegalovirus exposure and HLA in healthy donors. Use of 60 Vbeta and 13 Jbeta primers characterized the PCR. Clones were sequenced by immunoSEQ multiplex PCR, and TCRdb holds only the in-frame ones, with some missing. This sample contains 65,000 to 80,000 clones. Sample: PBMCs. These receptors all come from a man younger than 40 in good health and CMV-seronegative.

The chain couples TRBV10-3 to TRBJ2-2, with 8 nucleotides matching TRBD1. This CDR3 has 14 residues. Unmatched junction bases numbered 3, after V lost 6 bases and J lost 3 bases. From germline, CDR1 is ENHRY and CDR2 SYGVKD. CDR3 amino acids: CAIRATGDTGELFF. In nucleotides, the CDR3 is TGTGCCATCAGGGCGACAGGGGACACCGGGGAGCTGTTTTTT.

This sequence joins TRBV5-6 and TRBJ2-5; 11 bases fit TRBD2. With V trimmed by 1 base and J by 5 bases, 4 bases remained unmatched. This CDR3 region has 15 residues. Germline assignment: CDR1 SGHDT and CDR2 YYEEEE. CDR3 region: CASSLTSGSPETQYF. Written as DNA, the CDR3 is TGTGCCAGCAGCTTGACTAGCGGGAGTCCTGAGACCCAGTACTTC.

The chain couples TRBV6-6 to TRBJ1-1; D unclear. Trimming shortened V by 5 bases and J by 7 bases, and 5 bases separated the two germline ends. The CDR3 contains 10 residues. Germline V gene data show CDR1 as MNHNY and CDR2 as SVGAGI (reference sequence). This CDR3 is CASSPGEAFF. For the CDR3, the DNA is TGTGCCAGCAGTCCAGGTGAAGCTTTCTTT.

V gene TRBV11-2 combines with J gene TRBJ2-1; D might be TRBD1 (5 bases). Germline V gene lookup returns CDR1 SGHAT and CDR2 FQNNGV. V gave up 4 bases and J gave up 8 bases, with 15 bases separating them. The CDR3 sequence is 14 residues long. The CDR3 protein is CASSSGPLGDEQFF. DNA of the CDR3: TGTGCCAGCAGCTCCGGTCCCCTAGGGGATGAGCAGTTCTTC.

The chain carries TRBV6-5 and TRBJ1-5; 7 nucleotides agree with TRBD1. Looked up from germline, CDR1 is MNHEY and CDR2 is SVGAGI. Losses at the gene ends were 5 bases for V and 2 bases for J; bases not matched to a gene: 3. The CDR3 is 14 amino acids. This CDR3 is CASSEGQGNQPQHF. The CDR3 DNA is TGTGCCAGCAGTGAAGGACAGGGCAATCAGCCCCAGCATTTT.

A note on this clone: Germline is not matched at one junction end, which may reflect a read error. This chain connects TRBV30 to TRBJ2-1; TRBD1 might be the D (7 bases). CDR1 and CDR2 from the germline V gene are GTSNPN and SVGIG (reference sequence). This CDR3 has 14 amino acids. CDR3 sequence: CAWRGGTVFNGQFF. In DNA form, the CDR3 reads TGTGCCTGGAGAGGGGGGACAGTTTTCAATGGGCAGTTCTTC.

The chain recombines TRBV19 with TRBJ1-5, with a possible D match to TRBD1 (5 bases). This CDR3 region has 20 residues. CDR1 is LNHDA, CDR2 SQIVND, per germline (reference sequence). The V end was cut by 6 bases, the J end by 0 bases, with 27 bases between. Written as DNA, the CDR3 is TGTGCCAGTAGCCAGCGATTCGGGGGTTCGGTTCTATATAGCAATCAGCCCCAGCATTTT. Protein product: CASSQRFGGSVLYSNQPQHF.

This chain joins TRBV10-3 and TRBJ1-6; D gene unclear. V was shortened by 7 bases and J by 1 base, with 11 bases between the two germline ends. The CDR3 sequence is 15 residues long. Germline CDR1 is ENHRY and CDR2 is SYGVKD. This chain's CDR3 is CAITPDTSYNSPLHF. As DNA, the CDR3 is TGTGCCATCACCCCCGACACTTCCTATAATTCACCCCTCCACTTT.

Concerning this clone itself: Other DNA sequences in the same sample also yield this CDR3. V is TRBV7-9 and J is TRBJ2-7; 11 bases match TRBD1. The V gene's germline CDR1 is SEHNR and CDR2 FQNEAQ (reference sequence). The CDR3 covers 13 residues. Trimming took 4 bases from V and 4 from J; bases not matched to a gene: 0. CDR3: CASSWDRGYEQYF. The DNA for the CDR3 is TGTGCCAGCAGCTGGGACAGGGGGTACGAGCAGTACTTC.

J is TRBJ2-6 and V is TRBV7-9, with D perhaps TRBD2 (6 bases). With 5 bases removed from V and 0 bases from J, the gap between germline ends came to 17 bases. CDR1 SEHNR and CDR2 FQNEAQ come from the germline V gene (reference sequence). This CDR3 region has 18 residues. The CDR3 here is CASSRGAYTRSGANVLTF. The CDR3, as DNA: TGTGCCAGCAGCCGCGGGGCATATACGCGCTCTGGGGCCAACGTCCTGACTTTC.

The chain carries TRBV5-1 and TRBJ2-7; TRBD1 is a possible D gene (5 bases). With 4 bases removed from V and 2 bases from J, the gap between germline ends came to 13 bases. This CDR3 has 14 amino acids. The germline CDR1 and CDR2 sequences are SGHRS and YFSETQ. CDR3 nucleotides: TGCGCCAGCAGCGTGTGGGGCTCGACCTACGAGCAGTACTTC. It translates to CASSVWGSTYEQYF.

V usage is TRBV28 and J usage is TRBJ2-7; a possible D gene is TRBD1 (7 bases). Trimming stripped 6 bases from V and 2 bases from J, with 17 bases between. The CDR3 is 15 residues long. Germline V gives CDR1 MDHEN, CDR2 SYDVKM. CDR3 residues: CASSSRETGPYEQYF. The CDR3 DNA sequence: TGTGCCAGCAGCTCCCGGGAGACAGGGCCCTACGAGCAGTACTTC. The whole variable domain, remainder taken from reference TRBV28 and TRBJ2-7, is DVKVTQSSRYLVKRTGEKVFLECVQDMDHENMFWYRQDPGLGLRLIYFSYDVKMKEKGDIPEGYSVSREKKERFSLILESASTNQTSMYLCASSSRETGPYEQYFGPGTRLTVT.

The rearrangement uses TRBV10-3 and TRBJ1-1, with D uncertain. Germline V CDR1 and CDR2: ENHRY, SYGVKD. CDR3 size: 14 residues. V dropped 3 bases and J dropped 0 bases, with 8 bases sitting between them. CDR3 DNA sequence: TGTGCCATCAGTGAATTGGGAGTGAACACTGAAGCTTTCTTT. The encoded protein is CAISELGVNTEAFF.

The chain couples TRBV5-1 to TRBJ2-2, with 7 bases lining up with TRBD1. There are 17 residues in the CDR3. With 3 bases clipped from V and 0 bases from J, the junction kept 8 bases outside the gene matches. The V gene's germline CDR1 is SGHRS and CDR2 YFSETQ. CDR3 residues: CASSYRRQGANTGELFF. CDR3 in DNA: TGCGCCAGCAGCTACCGAAGACAGGGAGCGAACACCGGGGAGCTGTTTTTT.

The J gene is TRBJ2-7, the V gene TRBV5-6, with D unresolved. From germline, CDR1 is SGHDT and CDR2 YYEEEE. This CDR3 has 12 amino acids. V lost 3 bases and J lost 3, with 7 bases in between. CDR3 region: CASSSTHYEQYF. The CDR3 DNA sequence: TGTGCCAGCAGCTCTACCCACTACGAGCAGTACTTC.

J is TRBJ1-5 and V is TRBV5-6, with TRBD1 matching over 8 bases. Looked up from germline, CDR1 is SGHDT and CDR2 is YYEEEE. This CDR3 contains 16 residues. Trimming cost V 5 bases and J 2 bases; bases outside gene matches: 9. CDR3 sequence: CASSQPDRVGNQPQHF. CDR3 coding DNA: TGTGCCAGCAGTCAACCGGACAGGGTTGGCAATCAGCCCCAGCATTTT.

The V call is TRBV27, the J call TRBJ1-1; D possibly corresponds to TRBD1 (5 bases). Germline loops: CDR1 MNHEY, CDR2 SMNVEV (reference sequence). CDR3 length equals 14 residues. The V end was cut by 2 bases, the J end by 5 bases, with 12 bases between. The DNA of the CDR3 is TGTGCCAGCAGTTTACAGGGATATGGGACTGAAGCTTTCTTT. It yields the protein CASSLQGYGTEAFF.

V gene TRBV29-1 combines with J gene TRBJ2-2; 8 bases agree with TRBD1. V gave up 7 bases and J gave up 1 base; unmatched junction bases: 5. This CDR3 has 14 residues. The V gene's germline CDR1 is SQVTM and CDR2 ANQGSEA. CDR3 DNA: TGCAGCGGAGGGACAGGAAGGAACACCGGGGAGCTGTTTTTT. Translating gives CSGGTGRNTGELFF.

This sequence joins TRBV5-1 and TRBJ2-7; 7 bases fit TRBD1. The CDR3 covers 15 residues. The V gene end was trimmed by 2 bases and the J gene end by 5 bases; junction bases not matched to a gene: 10. CDR1 and CDR2 from the germline V gene are SGHRS and YFSETQ. CDR3: CASSFSGTENNEQYF. CDR3 coding DNA: TGCGCCAGCAGCTTTTCCGGGACAGAGAACAACGAGCAGTACTTC.

CDR3 sequence reads: CASRKLTGTSNQPQHF. Written as DNA, the CDR3 is TGTGCCAGCAGGAAACTAACAGGGACCAGCAATCAGCCCCAGCATTTT. The rearrangement uses TRBV21-1 and TRBJ1-5; the table's D call, TRBD1, was not checked against the DNA. TRBV21-1 is assigned pseudogene status. The CDR3 has 16 residues.

This rearrangement joins TRBV9 to TRBJ1-2, with 10 bases fitting TRBD1. Losses at the gene ends were 0 bases for V and 4 bases for J; bases not matched to a gene: 12. Germline V gives CDR1 SGDLS, CDR2 YYNGEE. The CDR3 is 18 amino acids. Written as DNA, the CDR3 is TGTGCCAGCAGCGTAGGGGGCCCGGGACAGGGGATCGCCTATGGCTACACCTTC. Translated: CASSVGGPGQGIAYGYTF.

This sequence joins TRBV6-5 and TRBJ2-1, with 8 bases matching TRBD2. The CDR3 is 15 residues long. Germline V gene sequence: CDR1 MNHEY, CDR2 SVGAGI. Trimming took 4 bases from V and 4 from J; bases not matched to a gene: 6. The CDR3 DNA reads TGTGCCAGCAGTTCCACACTAGCGGAATACAATGAGCAGTTCTTC. Residues: CASSSTLAEYNEQFF.

This chain joins TRBV20-1 and TRBJ1-1; TRBD1 matches 11 bases. The CDR3 has 11 amino acids. Germline CDR1 reads DFQATT; CDR2 reads SNEGSKA (reference sequence). V lost 7 bases, J lost 6 bases, and 1 base stayed unmatched. The CDR3, as DNA: TGCAGTGGGGACAGGGGGTCTGAAGCTTTCTTT. Its translation: CSGDRGSEAFF.